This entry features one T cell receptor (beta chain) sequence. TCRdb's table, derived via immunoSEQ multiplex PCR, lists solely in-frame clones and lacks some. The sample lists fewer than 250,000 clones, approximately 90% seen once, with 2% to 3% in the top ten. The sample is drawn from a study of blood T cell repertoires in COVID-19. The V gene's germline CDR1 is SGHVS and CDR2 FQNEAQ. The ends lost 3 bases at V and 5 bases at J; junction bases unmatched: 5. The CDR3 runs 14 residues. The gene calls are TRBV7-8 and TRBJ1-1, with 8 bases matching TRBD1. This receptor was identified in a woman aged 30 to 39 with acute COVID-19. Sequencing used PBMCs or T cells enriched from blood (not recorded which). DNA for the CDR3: TGTGCCAGCAGCTTTCAGGGGGCGAGGACTGAAGCTTTCTTT. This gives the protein CASSFQGARTEAFF.